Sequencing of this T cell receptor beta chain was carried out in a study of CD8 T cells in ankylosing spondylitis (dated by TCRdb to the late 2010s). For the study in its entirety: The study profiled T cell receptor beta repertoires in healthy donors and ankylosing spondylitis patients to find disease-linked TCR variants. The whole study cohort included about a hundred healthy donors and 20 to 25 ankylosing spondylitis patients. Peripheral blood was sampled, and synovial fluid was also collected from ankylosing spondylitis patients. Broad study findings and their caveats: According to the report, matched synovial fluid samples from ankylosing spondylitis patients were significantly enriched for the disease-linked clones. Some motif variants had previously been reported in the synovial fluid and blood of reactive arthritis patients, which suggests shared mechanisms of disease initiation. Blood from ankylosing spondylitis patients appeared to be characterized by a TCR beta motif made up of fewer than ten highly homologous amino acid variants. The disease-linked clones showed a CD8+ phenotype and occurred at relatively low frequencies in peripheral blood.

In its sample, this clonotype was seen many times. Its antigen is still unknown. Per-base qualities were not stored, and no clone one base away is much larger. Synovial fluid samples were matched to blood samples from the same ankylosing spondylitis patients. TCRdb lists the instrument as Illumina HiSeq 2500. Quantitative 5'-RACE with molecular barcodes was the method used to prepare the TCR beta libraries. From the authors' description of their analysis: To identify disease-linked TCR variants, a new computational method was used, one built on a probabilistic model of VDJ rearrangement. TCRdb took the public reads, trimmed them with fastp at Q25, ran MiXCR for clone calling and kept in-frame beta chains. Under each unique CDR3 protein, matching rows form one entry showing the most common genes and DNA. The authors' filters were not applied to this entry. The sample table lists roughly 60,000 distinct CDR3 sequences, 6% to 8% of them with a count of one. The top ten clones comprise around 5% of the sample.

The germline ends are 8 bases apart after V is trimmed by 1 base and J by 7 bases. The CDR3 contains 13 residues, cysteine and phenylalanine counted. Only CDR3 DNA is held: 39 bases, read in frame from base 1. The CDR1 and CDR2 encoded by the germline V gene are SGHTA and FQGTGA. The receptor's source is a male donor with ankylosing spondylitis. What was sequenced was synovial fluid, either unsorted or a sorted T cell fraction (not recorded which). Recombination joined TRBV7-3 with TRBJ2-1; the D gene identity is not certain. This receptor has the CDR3 CASSLRAANEQFF. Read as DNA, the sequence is TGTGCCAGCAGCTTAAGGGCGGCGAATGAGCAGTTCTTC.